This T cell receptor beta chain was identified during a study of cytomegalovirus exposure and HLA in healthy donors. This clone showed up just a few times. Its antigen is not known. PCR employed 60 Vbeta and 13 Jbeta primers. Produced via immunoSEQ multiplex PCR; TCRdb's table is partial and in-frame only. Here the sample spans about 200,000 clones, around 80% being singletons. CDR3 length equals 15 residues. The germline V gene has CDR1 MNHEY and CDR2 SMNVEV (reference sequence). V was clipped by 5 bases and J by 1 base, with 14 bases between them. Study results and limitations: In a later analysis, V- and J-gene trimming of beta chains associated with a DCLRE1C missense variant, replicated independently. There were some 150 TCR beta chains listed as cytomegalovirus-associated. The authors later found HLA-associated TCR beta chains more clonally expanded than equally common others. A prior analysis recorded that most TCR beta V segments were productive about 87% or about 30% of the time.

Source material: PBMCs. V is TRBV27 and J is TRBJ1-1; no clear D gene. This receptor was identified in a boy younger than 10 in good health and CMV-seronegative. CDR3: CASSDGPEGNTEAFF. The CDR3 DNA reads TGTGCCAGCAGTGACGGCCCGGAGGGGAACACTGAAGCTTTCTTT.